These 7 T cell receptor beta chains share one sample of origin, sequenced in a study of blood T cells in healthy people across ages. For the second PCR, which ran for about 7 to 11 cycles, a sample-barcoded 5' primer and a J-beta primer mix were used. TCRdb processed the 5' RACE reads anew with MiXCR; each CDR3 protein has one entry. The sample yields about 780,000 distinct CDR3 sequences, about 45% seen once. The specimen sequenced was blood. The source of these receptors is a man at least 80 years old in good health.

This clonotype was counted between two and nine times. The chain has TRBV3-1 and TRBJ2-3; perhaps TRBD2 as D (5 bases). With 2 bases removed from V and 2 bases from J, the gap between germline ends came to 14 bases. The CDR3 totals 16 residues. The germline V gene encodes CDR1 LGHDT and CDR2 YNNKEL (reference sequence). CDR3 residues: CASSQRLDFPTDTQYF. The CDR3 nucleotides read TGTGCCAGCAGCCAAAGATTGGACTTTCCCACAGATACGCAGTATTTT.

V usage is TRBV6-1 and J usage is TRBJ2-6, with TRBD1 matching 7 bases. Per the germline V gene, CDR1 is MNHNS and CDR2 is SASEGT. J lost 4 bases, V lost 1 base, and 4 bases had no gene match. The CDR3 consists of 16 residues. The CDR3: CASSEDVGQGANVLTF. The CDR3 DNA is TGTGCCAGCAGTGAAGATGTGGGACAGGGGGCCAACGTCCTGACTTTC.

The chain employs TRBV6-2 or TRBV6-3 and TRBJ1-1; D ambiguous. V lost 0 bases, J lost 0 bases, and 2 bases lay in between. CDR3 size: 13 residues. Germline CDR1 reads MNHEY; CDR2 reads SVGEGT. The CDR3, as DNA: TGTGCCAGCAGTTACTCCATGAACACTGAAGCTTTCTTT. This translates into CASSYSMNTEAFF.

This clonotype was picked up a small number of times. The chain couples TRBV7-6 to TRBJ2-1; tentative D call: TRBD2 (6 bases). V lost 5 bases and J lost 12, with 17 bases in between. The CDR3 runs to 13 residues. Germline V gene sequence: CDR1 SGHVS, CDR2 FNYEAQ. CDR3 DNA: TGTGCCAGCAGCCAGGAGGGGAATATTGGGCAGTTCTTC. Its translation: CASSQEGNIGQFF.

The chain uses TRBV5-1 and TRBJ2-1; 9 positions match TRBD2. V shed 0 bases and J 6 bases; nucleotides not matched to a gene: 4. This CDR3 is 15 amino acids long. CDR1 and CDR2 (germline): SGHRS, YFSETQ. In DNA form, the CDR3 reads TGCGCCAGCAGCTTGGGGGGTAGCGGGGGCAATGAGCAGTTCTTC. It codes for CASSLGGSGGNEQFF.

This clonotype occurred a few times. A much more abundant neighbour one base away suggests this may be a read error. The CDR3 region is CSVEDSGGLSSYNEQYF. Written as DNA, the CDR3 is TGCAGCGTTGAAGATAGCGGGGGTCTAAGCTCCTACAATGAGCAGTACTTC. The chain couples TRBV29-1 to TRBJ2-1; 9 bases map to TRBD2. The DNA end is a closer match to TRBJ2-7, so the J assignment may be wrong. Germline CDR1 is SQVTM and CDR2 is ANQGSEA. This CDR3 is 17 amino acids long.

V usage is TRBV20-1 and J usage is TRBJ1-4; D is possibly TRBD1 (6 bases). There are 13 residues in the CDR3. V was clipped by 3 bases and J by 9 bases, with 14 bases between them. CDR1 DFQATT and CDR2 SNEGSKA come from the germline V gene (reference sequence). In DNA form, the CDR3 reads TGCAGTGCTAGCGGTCAGGGACACAAAAAACTGTTTTTT. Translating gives CSASGQGHKKLFF.